This T cell receptor beta chain appears in the sequencing data of a study of cytomegalovirus exposure and HLA in healthy donors. Study information: In an earlier analysis, 90 million to 120 million unique TCR beta sequences were found from about 179 million T cells. Genetic ancestry analysis placed around 76% of the approximately 400 donors that were genotyped in the Caucasian-associated cluster.

V shed 4 bases and J 4 bases; nucleotides not matched to a gene: 9. The CDR3 spans 16 residues. Germline CDR1 is SGHRS and CDR2 is YFSETQ. The PCR employed 60 Vbeta primers together with 13 Jbeta primers. The assay was immunoSEQ multiplex PCR, and TCRdb's table has in-frame clones only and misses some. The sample includes 95,000 to 150,000 clones, around three fifths seen only once; the top ten take more than 6.5%. The receptor comes from a middle-aged woman in good health and CMV-seropositive. The chain has TRBV5-1 and TRBJ2-2, with 8 bases matching TRBD2. The sample comprised PBMCs. CDR3 in DNA: TGCGCCAGCAGCCGAAGAACTAGCGGCGGCACCGGGGAGCTGTTTTTT. Encoded protein: CASSRRTSGGTGELFF.